This record covers a single TCR beta chain. Antigen specificity is unknown. This entry belongs to a study of CD8 T cells in ankylosing spondylitis. Study results and caveats: Seemingly characteristic of ankylosing spondylitis blood was a TCR beta motif consisting of roughly 8 highly homologous variants. Earlier studies detected some motif variants in reactive arthritis synovial fluid and blood. Disease-linked clones had a CD8+ phenotype and relatively low frequency in peripheral blood.

The CDR3 covers 16 residues. CDR1 is WNHNN, CDR2 SYGVQD, per germline (reference sequence). Trimming at V came to 7 bases and at J to 0 bases, leaving 5 bases not matched to a gene. Using quantitative 5'-RACE with molecular barcodes, the authors made TCR beta libraries. MiXCR, run by TCRdb on the 5' RACE reads, gives a single entry per CDR3 protein. Of 750,000 to 850,000 distinct CDR3 sequences listed, about an eighth are singletons. V usage is TRBV10-1 and J usage is TRBJ2-3, with 12 bases that match TRBD2. The receptor's source is a male donor with ankylosing spondylitis. Sequenced: blood, either unsorted or a sorted T cell fraction (not recorded which). CDR3 protein: CASKKGTSGSTDTQYF. As DNA, the CDR3 is TGCGCCAGCAAAAAAGGGACTAGCGGGAGCACAGATACGCAGTATTTT.